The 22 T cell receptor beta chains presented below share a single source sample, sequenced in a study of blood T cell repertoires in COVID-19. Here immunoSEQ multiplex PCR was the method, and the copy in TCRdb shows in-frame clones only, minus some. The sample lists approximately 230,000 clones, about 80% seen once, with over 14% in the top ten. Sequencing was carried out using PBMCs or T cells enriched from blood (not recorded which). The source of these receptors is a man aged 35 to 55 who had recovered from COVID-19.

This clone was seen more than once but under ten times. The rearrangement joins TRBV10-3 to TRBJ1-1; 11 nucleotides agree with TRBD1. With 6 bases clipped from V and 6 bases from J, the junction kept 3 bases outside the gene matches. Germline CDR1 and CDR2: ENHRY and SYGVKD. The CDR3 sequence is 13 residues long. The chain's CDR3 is CAIRGQGAAEAFF. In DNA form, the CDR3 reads TGTGCCATCAGAGGACAGGGGGCCGCTGAAGCTTTCTTT.

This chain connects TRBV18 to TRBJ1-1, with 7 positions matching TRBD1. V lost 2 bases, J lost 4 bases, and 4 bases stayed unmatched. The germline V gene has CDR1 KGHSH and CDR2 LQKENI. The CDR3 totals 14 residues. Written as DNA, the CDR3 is TGTGCCAGCTCACCAATCAGGGGGACCACTGAAGCTTTCTTT. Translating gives CASSPIRGTTEAFF.

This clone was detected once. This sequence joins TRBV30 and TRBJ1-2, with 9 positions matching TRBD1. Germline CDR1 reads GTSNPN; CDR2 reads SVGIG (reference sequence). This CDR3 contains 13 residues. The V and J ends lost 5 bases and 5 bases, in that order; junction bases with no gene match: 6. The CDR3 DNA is TGTGCCTGGGGAATTGGACAGGGGTATGGCTACACCTTC. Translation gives CAWGIGQGYGYTF.

The CDR3: CATSREGISYEQYF. The CDR3 DNA reads TGTGCCACCAGCAGAGAGGGCATTAGCTACGAGCAGTACTTC. The chain combines TRBV15 with TRBJ2-7; no clear D. Trimming took 0 bases from V and 3 from J, leaving 9 bases between them. This CDR3 comprises 14 residues. Germline lookup yields CDR1 LNHNV and CDR2 YYDKDF (reference sequence).

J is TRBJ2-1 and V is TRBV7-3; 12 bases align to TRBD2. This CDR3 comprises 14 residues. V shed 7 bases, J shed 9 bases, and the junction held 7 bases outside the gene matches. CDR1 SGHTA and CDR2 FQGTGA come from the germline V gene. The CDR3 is CASNLAGGPGEQFF. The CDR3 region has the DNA TGTGCCAGCAACCTAGCGGGAGGGCCAGGTGAGCAGTTCTTC.

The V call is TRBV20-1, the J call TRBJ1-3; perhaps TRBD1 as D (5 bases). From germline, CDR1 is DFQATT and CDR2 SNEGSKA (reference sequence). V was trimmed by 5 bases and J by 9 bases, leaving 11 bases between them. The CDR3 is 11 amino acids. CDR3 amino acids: CSAGYRSTIYF. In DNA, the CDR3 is TGCAGTGCTGGGTACAGGAGCACCATATATTTT.

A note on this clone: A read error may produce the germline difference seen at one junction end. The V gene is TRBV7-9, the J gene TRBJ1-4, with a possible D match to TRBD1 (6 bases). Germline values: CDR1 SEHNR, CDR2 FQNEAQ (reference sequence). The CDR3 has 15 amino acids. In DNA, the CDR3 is TGTGCCAGCAGCTTAGTCGGGACAACGAATGAAAAACTGTTTTTT. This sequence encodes CASSLVGTTNEKLFF.

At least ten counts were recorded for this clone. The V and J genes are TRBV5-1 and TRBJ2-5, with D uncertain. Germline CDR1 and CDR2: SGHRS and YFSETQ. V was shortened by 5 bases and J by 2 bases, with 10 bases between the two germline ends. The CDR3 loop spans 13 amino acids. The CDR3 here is CASRENLQETQYF. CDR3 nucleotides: TGCGCCAGCAGGGAGAACTTACAAGAGACCCAGTACTTC.

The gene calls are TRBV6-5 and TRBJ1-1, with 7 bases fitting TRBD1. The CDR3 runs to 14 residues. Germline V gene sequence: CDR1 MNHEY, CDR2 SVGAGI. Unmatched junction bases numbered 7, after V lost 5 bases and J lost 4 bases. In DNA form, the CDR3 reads TGTGCCAGCAGTCAAAAGTCAGGGGGCACTGAAGCTTTCTTT. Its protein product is CASSQKSGGTEAFF.

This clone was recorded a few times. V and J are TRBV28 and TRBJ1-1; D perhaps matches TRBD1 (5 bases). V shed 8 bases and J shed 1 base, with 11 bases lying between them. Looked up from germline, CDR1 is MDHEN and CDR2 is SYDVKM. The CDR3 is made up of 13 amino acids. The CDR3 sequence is CASRGRRNTEAFF. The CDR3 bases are TGTGCCAGCCGGGGGAGGAGGAACACTGAAGCTTTCTTT. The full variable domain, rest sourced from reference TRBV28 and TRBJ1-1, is DVKVTQSSRYLVKRTGEKVFLECVQDMDHENMFWYRQDPGLGLRLIYFSYDVKMKEKGDIPEGYSVSREKKERFSLILESASTNQTSMYLCASRGRRNTEAFFGQGTRLTVV.

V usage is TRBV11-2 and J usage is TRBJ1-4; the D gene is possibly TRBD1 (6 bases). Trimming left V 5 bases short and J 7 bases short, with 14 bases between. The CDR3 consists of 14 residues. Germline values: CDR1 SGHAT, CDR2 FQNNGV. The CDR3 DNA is TGTGCCAGCAGCCTCAGGGGAGATTCTGAAAAACTGTTTTTT. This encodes CASSLRGDSEKLFF.

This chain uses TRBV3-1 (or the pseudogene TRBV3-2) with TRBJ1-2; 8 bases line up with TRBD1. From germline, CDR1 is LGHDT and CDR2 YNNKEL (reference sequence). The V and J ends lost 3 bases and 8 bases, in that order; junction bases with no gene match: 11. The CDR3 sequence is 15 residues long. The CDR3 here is CASSHYGTGSYGYTF. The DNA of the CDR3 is TGTGCCAGCAGCCACTACGGGACAGGTTCCTACGGCTACACCTTC.

Here the CDR3 DNA reads TGTGCCAGCACCCGCACGGCGGGTTCCGGGGAGCTGTTTTTT. Its translation: CASTRTAGSGELFF. The chain uses TRBV6-4 and TRBJ2-2, with D tentatively TRBD2 (5 bases). The V end lost 7 bases, the J end lost 6 bases, and 15 bases lay between the germline ends. The length of the CDR3 is 14 residues. The V gene's germline CDR1 is MRHNA and CDR2 SNTAGT.

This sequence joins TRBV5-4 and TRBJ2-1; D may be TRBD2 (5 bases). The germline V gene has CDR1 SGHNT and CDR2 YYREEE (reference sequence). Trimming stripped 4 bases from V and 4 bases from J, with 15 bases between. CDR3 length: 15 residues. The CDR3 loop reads CASSPGLETYNEQFF. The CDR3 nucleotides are TGTGCCAGCAGCCCAGGACTCGAAACTTACAATGAGCAGTTCTTC. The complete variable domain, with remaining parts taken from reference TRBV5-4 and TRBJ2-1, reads ETGVTQSPTHLIKTRGQQVTLRCSSQSGHNTVSWYQQALGQGPQFIFQYYREEENGRGNFPPRFSGLQFPNYSSELNVNALELDDSALYLCASSPGLETYNEQFFGPGTRLTVL.

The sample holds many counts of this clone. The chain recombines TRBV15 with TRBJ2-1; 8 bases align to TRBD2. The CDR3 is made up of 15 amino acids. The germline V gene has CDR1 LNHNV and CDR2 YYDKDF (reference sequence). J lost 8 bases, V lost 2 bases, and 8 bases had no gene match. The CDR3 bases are TGTGCCACCAGCAGATTAGCGGGAAGGGTCGATGAGCAGTTCTTC. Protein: CATSRLAGRVDEQFF.

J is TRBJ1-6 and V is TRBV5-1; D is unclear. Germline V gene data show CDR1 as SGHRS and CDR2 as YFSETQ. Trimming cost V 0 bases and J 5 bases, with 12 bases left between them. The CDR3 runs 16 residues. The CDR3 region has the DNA TGCGCCAGCAGCTTGGGGGGAGGGCAGAATAATTCACCCCTCCACTTT. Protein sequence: CASSLGGGQNNSPLHF.

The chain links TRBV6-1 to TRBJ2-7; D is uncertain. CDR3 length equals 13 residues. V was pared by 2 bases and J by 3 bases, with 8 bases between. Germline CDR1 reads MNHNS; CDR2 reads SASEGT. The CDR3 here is CASSETGNYEQYF. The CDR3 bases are TGTGCCAGCAGTGAAACTGGTAACTACGAGCAGTACTTC.

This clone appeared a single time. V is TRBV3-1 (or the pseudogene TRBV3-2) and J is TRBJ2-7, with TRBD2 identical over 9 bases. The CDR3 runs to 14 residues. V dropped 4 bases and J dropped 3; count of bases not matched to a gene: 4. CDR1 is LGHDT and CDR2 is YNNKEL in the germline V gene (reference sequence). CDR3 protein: CASSRSSGSYEQYF. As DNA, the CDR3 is TGTGCCAGCAGCCGGAGTAGCGGGAGCTACGAGCAGTACTTC.

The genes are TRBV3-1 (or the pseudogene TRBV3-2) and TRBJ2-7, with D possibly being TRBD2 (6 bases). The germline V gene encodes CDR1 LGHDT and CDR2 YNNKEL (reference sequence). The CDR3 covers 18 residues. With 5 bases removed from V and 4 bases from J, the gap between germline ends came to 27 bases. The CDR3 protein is CASSDTSFHGSIRYEQYF. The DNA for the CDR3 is TGTGCCAGCAGCGACACCTCTTTCCACGGGAGTATACGGTACGAGCAGTACTTC.

This chain's CDR3 is CASSPHAGEQFF. CDR3 in DNA: TGTGCCAGCAGTCCTCACGCGGGTGAGCAGTTCTTC. This chain links TRBV28 with TRBJ2-1; a weak D match, TRBD2 (5 bases). Germline lookup yields CDR1 MDHEN and CDR2 SYDVKM. The CDR3 sequence is 12 residues long. V lost 5 bases and J lost 9, with 11 bases in between.

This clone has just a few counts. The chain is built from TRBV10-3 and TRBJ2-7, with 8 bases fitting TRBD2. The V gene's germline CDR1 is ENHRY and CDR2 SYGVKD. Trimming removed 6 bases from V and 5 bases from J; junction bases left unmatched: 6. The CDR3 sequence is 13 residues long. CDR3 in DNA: TGTGCCATCAGACGGGAGGGAATCCACGAGCAGTACTTC. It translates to CAIRREGIHEQYF.

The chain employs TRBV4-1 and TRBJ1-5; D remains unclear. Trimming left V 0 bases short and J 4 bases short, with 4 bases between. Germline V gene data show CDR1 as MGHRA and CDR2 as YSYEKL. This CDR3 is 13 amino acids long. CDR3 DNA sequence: TGCGCCAGCAGCCAAGAGCAGAATCAGCCCCAGCATTTT. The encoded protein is CASSQEQNQPQHF.